Below are 32 T cell receptor beta chains sequenced from a single sample in a study of CD8+CD57+ T cells in acquired aplastic anemia. Researchers used genomic DNA as the template to profile TCR beta VDJ and CDR3. A single record per CDR3 protein comes from TCRdb applying MiXCR to the reads. The sample includes under 200,000 distinct CDR3 sequences, around 60% of them seen just once. Material for sequencing was sorted CD4+, CD8+, or CD8+CD57+ T cells (not recorded which) from PBMCs. These receptors came from a human donor in good health.

The chain couples TRBV15 to TRBJ1-1; 7 positions agree with TRBD1. Per the germline V gene, CDR1 is LNHNV and CDR2 is YYDKDF (reference sequence). V was clipped by 1 base and J by 5 bases; unmatched bases: 4. CDR3 length: 14 residues. The CDR3 loop is CATSRGPQGTEAFF. The CDR3 nucleotides read TGTGCCACCAGCAGAGGGCCACAGGGGACTGAAGCTTTCTTT.

This clonotype came up many times. The chain couples TRBV28 to TRBJ2-7; 8 nucleotides align to TRBD1. V dropped 8 bases and J dropped 3; count of bases not matched to a gene: 3. The CDR3 is made up of 12 amino acids. The germline gives CDR1 MDHEN, CDR2 SYDVKM. As DNA, the CDR3 is TGTGCCAGCCGGGACAGGCTCTACGAGCAGTACTTC. This codes for CASRDRLYEQYF.

This clonotype was observed many times. One end of the junction is discordant with germline, which a read error may explain. The chain has TRBV7-2 and TRBJ2-7, with D possibly matching TRBD2 (5 bases). This CDR3 is 19 amino acids long. CDR1 SGHTA and CDR2 FQGNSA come from the germline V gene. CDR3 bases: TGTGCCAGCAGCTTAGATTCCGGCGGGTATAGGCTTTTCTCCGACGAGCAGTACTTC. Protein sequence: CASSLDSGGYRLFSDEQYF.

About this clonotype: An end of the junction differs from the germline gene, which may be a read error. The chain combines TRBV2 with TRBJ1-5, with a tentative D call TRBD1 (6 bases). Germline values: CDR1 SNHLY, CDR2 FYNNEI. The CDR3 runs to 15 residues. CDR3 nucleotide sequence: TGTGCCGGCAGTGACCGGGGACAAGGCATTTGGCCCCAGCATTTT. This gives the protein CAGSDRGQGIWPQHF.

The chain combines TRBV7-9 with TRBJ2-5, with D possibly being TRBD2 (5 bases). Germline V gene data show CDR1 as SEHNR and CDR2 as FQNEAQ (reference sequence). Trimming took 4 bases from V and 2 from J, leaving 8 bases between them. This CDR3 contains 13 residues. The CDR3 DNA reads TGTGCCAGCAGCTCTCGGGATCAAGAGACCCAGTACTTC. Amino acids: CASSSRDQETQYF.

This clonotype has ten or more counts. The chain is built from TRBV7-2 and TRBJ1-3, with D possibly matching TRBD1 (6 bases). The CDR3 totals 20 residues. Germline V gene lookup returns CDR1 SGHTA and CDR2 FQGNSA. Deletions cut 5 bases from V and 0 bases from J, with 26 bases between. CDR3 bases: TGTGCCAGCAGCAATTACGTCCCGGGACATCCTCTCCCCTCTGGAAACACCATATATTTT. Translated: CASSNYVPGHPLPSGNTIYF.

This clonotype was picked up many times. This chain uses TRBV12-3 or TRBV12-4 with TRBJ2-7; TRBD2 agrees at 12 bases. The CDR3 is made up of 15 amino acids. V trimming: 5 bases; J trimming: 3 bases; junction bases outside the gene matches: 5. The CDR3 DNA reads as TGTGCCAGCAGTCCAGGACTAGCGGGAAGCTACGAGCAGTACTTC. Protein product: CASSPGLAGSYEQYF.

The chain combines TRBV20-1 with TRBJ2-7, with TRBD1 identical over 8 bases. CDR3 length equals 14 residues. The germline V gene encodes CDR1 DFQATT and CDR2 SNEGSKA (reference sequence). V was clipped by 4 bases and J by 2 bases; unmatched bases: 7. CDR3 DNA: TGCAGTGCTATGTTTACAGGGGGAACCTACGAGCAGTACTTC. Translating it yields CSAMFTGGTYEQYF.

This clonotype appeared many times. The V call is TRBV11-3, the J call TRBJ2-3; D perhaps matches TRBD2 (5 bases). CDR3 size: 16 residues. The germline V gene encodes CDR1 SGHNT and CDR2 YENEEA. The V end lost 1 base, the J end lost 4 bases, and 15 bases lay between the germline ends. The CDR3, as DNA: TGTGCCAGCAGCTTAGTAGAGGGCCAAGGCTCAGATACGCAGTATTTT. It specifies CASSLVEGQGSDTQYF.

This clonotype was counted many times. The gene calls are TRBV29-1 and TRBJ2-3, with 10 bases lining up with TRBD2. The CDR3 runs to 14 residues. V shed 6 bases, J shed 5 bases, and the junction held 8 bases outside the gene matches. CDR1 and CDR2 from the germline V gene are SQVTM and ANQGSEA. CDR3 amino acids: CSVRLAGVVDTQYF. DNA of the CDR3: TGCAGCGTCAGACTAGCGGGTGTGGTAGATACGCAGTATTTT.

This clonotype occurred once. Germline and junction disagree at one end, which may indicate a read error. The J gene is TRBJ2-1, the V gene TRBV15; D is perhaps TRBD2 (5 bases). The CDR3 length is 16 residues. Looked up from germline, CDR1 is LNHNV and CDR2 is YYDKDF (reference sequence). Written as DNA, the CDR3 is TGTGCCACCAGCGCCGGAGGTCAGAGCCCCTACAATGCGCAGTTCTTC. It translates to CATSAGGQSPYNAQFF.

This clonotype appeared many times. This sequence joins TRBV19 and TRBJ1-3, with no clear D. The ends were cut back, 3 bases at V and 1 base at J, with 7 bases in the middle. Germline V gene sequence: CDR1 LNHDA, CDR2 SQIVND (reference sequence). The CDR3 has 14 amino acids. The CDR3, as DNA: TGTGCCAGTAGTATCCCCCTGTCTGGAAACACCATATATTTT. Protein sequence: CASSIPLSGNTIYF.

The chain uses TRBV10-3 and TRBJ1-1, with D perhaps TRBD1 (5 bases). The V and J ends lost 3 bases and 10 bases respectively, with 9 bases between them. Per the germline V gene, CDR1 is ENHRY and CDR2 is SYGVKD. The CDR3 has 11 residues. Written as DNA, the CDR3 is TGTGCCATCAGTGACCCGAGGGGAGCTTTCTTT. Translating gives CAISDPRGAFF.

The chain combines TRBV7-9 with TRBJ2-7; 8 bases agree with TRBD1. The CDR3 is 17 amino acids. With 5 bases clipped from V and 0 bases from J, the junction kept 12 bases outside the gene matches. From germline, CDR1 is SEHNR and CDR2 FQNEAQ (reference sequence). CDR3 region: CASSQYHRTGLSYEQYF. Here the CDR3 DNA reads TGTGCCAGCAGCCAGTACCACAGGACAGGGCTCTCCTACGAGCAGTACTTC. Full variable domain (outside the CDR3, taken from reference TRBV7-9 and TRBJ2-7): DTGVSQNPRHKITKRGQNVTFRCDPISEHNRLYWYRQTLGQGPEFLTYFQNEAQLEKSRLLSDRFSAERPKGSFSTLEIQRTEQGDSAMYLCASSQYHRTGLSYEQYFGPGTRLTVT.

The rearrangement joins TRBV6-2 or TRBV6-3 to TRBJ2-7; 7 bases agree with TRBD1. V lost 9 bases and J lost 4; bases outside the gene matches: 9. The CDR3 runs to 13 residues. The germline V gene has CDR1 MNHEY and CDR2 SVGEGT. In DNA, the CDR3 is TGTGCCAGTGCCACAGGGGTCCCTTACGAGCAGTACTTC. Translating it yields CASATGVPYEQYF.

J is TRBJ1-1 and V is TRBV7-3, with TRBD1 identical over 9 bases. V shed 1 base and J 7 bases; nucleotides not matched to a gene: 4. The CDR3 spans 14 residues. The V gene's germline CDR1 is SGHTA and CDR2 FQGTGA. CDR3 protein: CASSLSRGQGEAFF. DNA for the CDR3: TGTGCCAGCAGCTTAAGTCGGGGACAGGGTGAAGCTTTCTTT.

This clonotype was counted a few times. The chain employs TRBV6-5 and TRBJ2-7; 8 nucleotides align to TRBD1. V lost 4 bases and J lost 0; bases outside the gene matches: 2. The length of the CDR3 is 14 residues. Per the germline V gene, CDR1 is MNHEY and CDR2 is SVGAGI. CDR3 sequence: CASSSDRGSYEQYF. The CDR3 DNA follows: TGTGCCAGCAGTTCCGACAGGGGCTCCTACGAGCAGTACTTC.

This clonotype was observed once. The chain carries TRBV7-6 and TRBJ2-7; weak D call: TRBD1 (6 bases). The V gene lost 5 bases and the J gene lost 2 bases, with 10 bases spanning the gap. The CDR3 loop spans 13 amino acids. CDR1 is SGHVS and CDR2 is FNYEAQ in the germline V gene. Written as DNA, the CDR3 is TGTGCCAGCAGCCGTGGACAGACCTACGAGCAGTACTTC. It codes for CASSRGQTYEQYF.

This clonotype has a handful of counts. The chain joins TRBV2 to TRBJ1-4, with D possibly TRBD1 on 6 matching bases. CDR3 length: 13 residues. CDR1 and CDR2 (germline): SNHLY, FYNNEI. Trimming left V 4 bases short and J 8 bases short, with 11 bases between. CDR3 bases: TGTGCCAGCAGTGTCAGGGGTGGGGAAAAACTGTTTTTT. Amino acids: CASSVRGGEKLFF.

There are a few counts of this clonotype. This may be a read error: a much more frequent sequence differs by one nucleotide. The rearrangement uses TRBV6-4 and TRBJ2-5; 12 bases match TRBD2. Germline values: CDR1 MRHNA, CDR2 SNTAGT. The CDR3 length is 14 residues. CDR3 in DNA: TGTGCCAGCACTACGACTAGCGGGGGAGAGACCCAGTGCTTC. Residues: CASTTTSGGETQCF.

This clonotype showed up many times. This chain links TRBV6-4 with TRBJ1-5; no clear D. Trimming pared 10 bases from V and 6 bases from J, leaving 16 bases between. Germline loops: CDR1 MRHNA, CDR2 SNTAGT. CDR3 length equals 13 residues. CDR3 region: CATSPGPGQPQHF. The CDR3 DNA sequence: TGTGCCACCTCCCCGGGCCCCGGTCAGCCCCAGCATTTT.

V is TRBV15 and J is TRBJ1-4, with a tentative D call TRBD1 (5 bases). Germline CDR1 and CDR2: LNHNV and YYDKDF (reference sequence). The CDR3 totals 15 residues. Trimming left V 4 bases short and J 3 bases short, with 12 bases between. CDR3 in amino acids: CATSTADRANEKLFF. In DNA, the CDR3 is TGTGCCACCAGCACAGCCGACAGAGCTAATGAAAAACTGTTTTTT.

This clonotype was counted ten times or more. V gene TRBV5-1 combines with J gene TRBJ2-3, with D uncertain. This CDR3 comprises 13 residues. Trimming took off 0 bases at V and 4 bases at J, with 6 bases between the two ends. Germline V gives CDR1 SGHRS, CDR2 YFSETQ. CDR3 DNA: TGCGCCAGCAGCTTGGAAGGAGCAGATACGCAGTATTTT. It codes for CASSLEGADTQYF. The full variable domain, rest sourced from reference TRBV5-1 and TRBJ2-3, is KAGVTQTPRYLIKTRGQQVTLSCSPISGHRSVSWYQQTPGQGLQFLFEYFSETQRNKGNFPGRFSGRQFSNSRSEMNVSTLELGDSALYLCASSLEGADTQYFGPGTRLTVL.

V is TRBV5-6 and J is TRBJ1-6; D gene ambiguous. V gave up 0 bases and J gave up 3 bases, with 10 bases separating them. The CDR3 covers 16 residues. The germline CDR1 and CDR2 sequences are SGHDT and YYEEEE. The CDR3 loop reads CASSLEAAVYNSPLHF. In DNA form, the CDR3 reads TGTGCCAGCAGCTTGGAGGCAGCCGTCTATAATTCACCCCTCCACTTT.

This clonotype was counted only a few times. The junction differs from germline at one of its ends, possibly a read error. The chain combines TRBV24-1 with TRBJ2-5; 11 nucleotides agree with TRBD2. The CDR3 runs 17 residues. Germline CDR1 reads KGHDR; CDR2 reads SFDVKD. CDR3 amino acids: CATSAWGTSGLQETQYF. The CDR3 nucleotides are TGTGCTACCAGTGCCTGGGGGACTAGCGGTCTGCAAGAGACCCAGTACTTC.

The chain employs TRBV2 and TRBJ1-6, with 9 bases fitting TRBD1. The V gene end was trimmed by 2 bases and the J gene end by 9 bases; junction bases not matched to a gene: 5. Germline-derived CDR1 and CDR2 are SNHLY and FYNNEI. CDR3 size: 15 residues. The CDR3, as DNA: TGTGCCAGCAGTGAAAAGGACAGGGGTGGTTCACCCCTCCACTTT. The encoded protein is CASSEKDRGGSPLHF.

The chain recombines TRBV6-1 with TRBJ2-7, with D unresolved. CDR1 is MNHNS and CDR2 is SASEGT in the germline V gene. The CDR3 spans 14 residues. Trimming shortened V by 0 bases and J by 4 bases, and 10 bases separated the two germline ends. CDR3 nucleotides: TGTGCCAGCAGTGAAGCGCGCCTTGAGTACGAGCAGTACTTC. Amino acid sequence: CASSEARLEYEQYF.

The chain recombines TRBV5-1 with TRBJ1-2, with TRBD1 identical over 8 bases. The CDR3 is made up of 14 amino acids. Germline trimming cut 0 bases from V and 12 bases from J; bases unmatched to any gene: 10. The V gene's germline CDR1 is SGHRS and CDR2 YFSETQ. The CDR3 region has the DNA TGCGCCAGCAGCTTGGGATCGGACAGGGCTGGAAACACCTTC. As protein: CASSLGSDRAGNTF.

This clonotype appeared once. The chain's CDR3 is CASSFLFGELFF. The CDR3 DNA reads TGTGCCAGTAGTTTTCTATTCGGGGAGCTGTTTTTT. This chain connects TRBV19 to TRBJ2-2; D is unresolved. This CDR3 is 12 amino acids long. CDR1 is LNHDA, CDR2 SQIVND, per germline (reference sequence). Trimming took 5 bases from V and 7 from J, leaving 8 bases between them. Drawing the rest from reference TRBV19 and TRBJ2-2, the complete variable domain is DGGITQSPKYLFRKEGQNVTLSCEQNLNHDAMYWYRQDPGQGLRLIYYSQIVNDFQKGDIAEGYSVSREKKESFPLTVTSAQKNPTAFYLCASSFLFGELFFGEGSRLTVL.

This sequence joins TRBV29-1 and TRBJ1-1, with D tentatively TRBD1 (6 bases). CDR1 is SQVTM, CDR2 ANQGSEA, per germline. This CDR3 has 18 residues. V was pared by 1 base and J by 0 bases, with 21 bases between. The CDR3 DNA is TGCAGCGTTGAAGCCGCCTCGGACAGCTACGACATGAACACTGAAGCTTTCTTT. This gives the protein CSVEAASDSYDMNTEAFF.

This sequence joins TRBV10-1 and TRBJ2-3; TRBD2 might be the D (6 bases). The CDR3 spans 14 residues. Germline CDR1 reads WNHNN; CDR2 reads SYGVQD (reference sequence). V lost 4 bases and J lost 5, with 13 bases in between. This chain's CDR3 is CASSGRRDGDTQYF. The CDR3 DNA reads TGCGCCAGCAGTGGGAGGCGGGACGGAGATACGCAGTATTTT.

This clonotype has at least ten counts. The chain combines TRBV2 with TRBJ2-3, with 8 bases matching TRBD1. Per germline, CDR1 SNHLY and CDR2 FYNNEI. J gave up 0 bases and V 5 bases, and 16 bases lay outside the gene matches. This CDR3 has 19 amino acids. Here the CDR3 DNA reads TGTGCCAGCAGTCATGCTACCCTGACAGGGGCGATTAGCACAGATACGCAGTATTTT. Protein: CASSHATLTGAISTDTQYF.